The T cell receptor (beta chain) under discussion was sequenced for a study of T cell responses to AZD1222 COVID-19 vaccine. About the research overall: Pooled samples include second doses given at about 4 or 12 weeks.

Points on this clone: The antigen is not known.

This CDR3 comprises 13 residues. Losses at the gene ends were 5 bases for V and 8 bases for J; bases not matched to a gene: 8. Germline-derived CDR1 and CDR2 are MNHEY and SVGAGI. Only in-frame clones appear in the TCRdb table, and some are missing; sequencing was by immunoSEQ multiplex PCR. The repertoire includes around 130,000 clones, about 86% of them detected once, and around 10% sits in the top ten. Study conclusions and caveats: Two AZD1222 doses significantly raised spike-specific TCR breadth and depth over controls. The donors showed a predominance of white British ancestry and of females, with possible underestimation of clonal diversity. Vaccine-related CD4 TCRs covered spike, predominating at 160-218 and 743-854.

The V and J genes are TRBV6-5 and TRBJ1-2, with 7 bases identical to TRBD1. The sample in question was peripheral blood, obtained on day 0 of AZD1222 vaccination. The sequence was obtained from an adult in good health. The CDR3 region is CASSRDREGGYTF. Here the CDR3 DNA reads TGTGCCAGCAGTCGCGACAGGGAGGGCGGCTACACCTTC.